This passage covers 31 T cell receptor beta chains from one sample sequenced in a study of blood T cell repertoires in COVID-19. Sequenced by immunoSEQ multiplex PCR; TCRdb stores in-frame clones only, minus some. The data contain around 160,000 clones, 88% of them singletons. Sequenced sample: peripheral blood. These receptors came from a human donor in a cohort sampled during active COVID-19.

The rearrangement links TRBV28 to TRBJ1-1; D gene uncertain. The CDR3 totals 16 residues. The V end was cut by 5 bases, the J end by 1 base, with 17 bases between. In germline, CDR1 is MDHEN, CDR2 SYDVKM. Here the CDR3 DNA reads TGTGCCAGCAGTCCGCACCTAACCAGACAGAACACTGAAGCTTTCTTT. Translated: CASSPHLTRQNTEAFF.

The V call is TRBV19, the J call TRBJ1-5; 10 bases align to TRBD1. Germline lookup yields CDR1 LNHDA and CDR2 SQIVND (reference sequence). After removal of 6 bases from V and 7 bases from J, the junction contained 6 bases not matched to a gene. CDR3 length equals 14 residues. The CDR3 region is CASSPDRGGQPQHF. The CDR3 DNA sequence: TGTGCCAGTAGCCCGGACAGGGGGGGCCAGCCCCAGCATTTT. Full variable domain (outside the CDR3, taken from reference TRBV19 and TRBJ1-5): DGGITQSPKYLFRKEGQNVTLSCEQNLNHDAMYWYRQDPGQGLRLIYYSQIVNDFQKGDIAEGYSVSREKKESFPLTVTSAQKNPTAFYLCASSPDRGGQPQHFGDGTRLSIL.

This clone was detected only a few times. The CDR3 loop is CASSPGTSGGTDTQYF. The CDR3 DNA sequence: TGTGCCAGCAGTCCCGGGACTAGCGGGGGCACAGATACGCAGTATTTT. The chain is built from TRBV7-9 and TRBJ2-3, with TRBD2 identical over 13 bases. This CDR3 contains 16 residues. In germline, CDR1 is SEHNR, CDR2 FQNEAQ (reference sequence). The junction had 4 bases not matched to a gene; V was cut back by 6 bases and J by 1 base.

The chain recombines TRBV5-5 with TRBJ2-1; D possibly corresponds to TRBD2 (6 bases). This CDR3 is built from 16 residues. Germline CDR1 SGHKS, CDR2 YYEKEE (reference sequence). With 3 bases removed from V and 7 bases from J, the gap between germline ends came to 20 bases. The CDR3 DNA sequence: TGTGCCAGCAGCTGGGGAGCTAGCGTTAGGGAGAATGAGCAGTTCTTC. Encoded protein: CASSWGASVRENEQFF. The full variable domain, rest sourced from reference TRBV5-5 and TRBJ2-1, is DAGVTQSPTHLIKTRGQQVTLRCSPISGHKSVSWYQQVLGQGPQFIFQYYEKEERGRGNFPDRFSARQFPNYSSELNVNALLLGDSALYLCASSWGASVRENEQFFGPGTRLTVL.

This chain connects TRBV14 to TRBJ2-7; a possible D gene is TRBD2 (5 bases). V lost 3 bases and J 5 bases, leaving 20 bases between the germline ends. The germline CDR1 and CDR2 sequences are SGHDN and FVKESK. This CDR3 spans 16 amino acids. The CDR3 bases are TGTGCCAGCAGCCATCATCCCTTTACCGGGGTAAACGAGCAGTACTTC. Its protein product is CASSHHPFTGVNEQYF.

V is TRBV6-6 and J is TRBJ2-1, with a tentative D call TRBD1 (6 bases). Germline V gives CDR1 MNHNY, CDR2 SVGAGI (reference sequence). The CDR3 loop spans 13 amino acids. V was trimmed by 2 bases and J by 12 bases, leaving 14 bases between them. CDR3 DNA: TGTGCCAGCAGTTACGCTGGGGGCCGTAGGCAGTTCTTC. It encodes CASSYAGGRRQFF.

On this clone: At one boundary the junction diverges from the germline segment, which might be a read error. The chain links TRBV7-7 to TRBJ2-1; tentatively, D is TRBD2 (5 bases). Germline V gene lookup returns CDR1 SSHAT and CDR2 FNYEAQ (reference sequence). The CDR3 is made up of 15 amino acids. In nucleotides, the CDR3 is TGTGCTAGCAGCCCGCGTCCCGGGGAGTACAATGAGCAGTTCTTC. Encoded protein: CASSPRPGEYNEQFF.

The CDR3 DNA reads as TGTGCCAGCTTTACACGGCGGGAGGCCCCCTTCGGTACGCAGTATTTT. The encoded protein is CASFTRREAPFGTQYF. The chain carries TRBV28 and TRBJ2-3; 8 bases align to TRBD2. Germline V lookup: CDR1 MDHEN, CDR2 SYDVKM. The CDR3 extends over 16 amino acids. V was clipped by 8 bases and J by 8 bases; unmatched bases: 18.

The V call is TRBV18, the J call TRBJ2-1; D is unclear. The CDR3 consists of 14 residues. Germline values: CDR1 KGHSH, CDR2 LQKENI. V lost 3 bases and J 9 bases, leaving 15 bases between the germline ends. The CDR3 nucleotides read TGTGCCAGCTCACCCTCTCCTCGCCCGAGTGAGCAGTTCTTC. Amino acids: CASSPSPRPSEQFF.

The chain recombines TRBV29-1 with TRBJ1-2, with a weak D call TRBD1 (6 bases). This CDR3 has 12 residues. Trimming cost V 6 bases and J 5 bases, with 13 bases left between them. Germline loops: CDR1 SQVTM, CDR2 ANQGSEA. CDR3 residues: CSVRTDNYGYTF. The CDR3 coding sequence is TGCAGCGTCCGGACAGACAATTATGGCTACACCTTC.

This chain's CDR3 is CAISEPADLPRGQFF. As DNA, the CDR3 is TGTGCCATCAGTGAACCAGCGGACCTACCTCGGGGGCAGTTCTTC. The rearrangement joins TRBV10-3 to TRBJ2-1; D perhaps matches TRBD2 (5 bases). Germline-derived CDR1 and CDR2 are ENHRY and SYGVKD. V lost 3 bases to trimming and J lost 12 bases, with 21 bases between them. CDR3 length: 15 residues.

The chain carries TRBV7-2 and TRBJ1-2, with D maybe TRBD1 (6 bases). The germline V gene has CDR1 SGHTA and CDR2 FQGNSA. Deletions cut 5 bases from V and 2 bases from J, with 18 bases between. CDR3 size: 16 residues. CDR3 nucleotides: TGTGCCAGCAGCCCCCGGCGACAGGTTATAAACTATGGCTACACCTTC. Protein sequence: CASSPRRQVINYGYTF.

The chain uses TRBV3-1 (or the pseudogene TRBV3-2) and TRBJ2-7, with 7 bases matching TRBD1. V was clipped by 2 bases and J by 3 bases; unmatched bases: 10. CDR1 is LGHDT and CDR2 is YNNKEL in the germline V gene (reference sequence). The CDR3 totals 16 residues. The CDR3 loop reads CASSQSPETGYYEQYF. DNA of the CDR3: TGTGCCAGCAGCCAATCACCCGAGACAGGGTACTACGAGCAGTACTTC.

The chain joins TRBV25-1 to TRBJ1-2, with 8 bases identical to TRBD1. The germline V gene has CDR1 MGHDK and CDR2 SYGVNS. The V segment lost 4 bases and the J segment 2 bases; nucleotides outside the gene matches: 0. The CDR3 is made up of 13 amino acids. CDR3 sequence (DNA): TGTGCCAGCAGTGGGACAGGGAACTATGGCTACACCTTC. Protein product: CASSGTGNYGYTF.

V is TRBV11-2 and J is TRBJ2-1; D remains unclear. Trimming took off 3 bases at V and 9 bases at J, with 9 bases between the two ends. This CDR3 has 12 amino acids. Germline assignment: CDR1 SGHAT and CDR2 FQNNGV. Written as DNA, the CDR3 is TGTGCCAGCAGCTTTTCCCGCAGTGAGCAGTTCTTC. Translating gives CASSFSRSEQFF. The whole variable domain, filled in from reference TRBV11-2 and TRBJ2-1, reads EAGVAQSPRYKIIEKRQSVAFWCNPISGHATLYWYQQILGQGPKLLIQFQNNGVVDDSQLPKDRFSAERLKGVDSTLKIQPAKLEDSAVYLCASSFSRSEQFFGPGTRLTVL.

The chain recombines TRBV4-2 with TRBJ1-4; D is perhaps TRBD1 (5 bases). The CDR3 runs to 18 residues. Germline CDR1 is LGHNA and CDR2 is YNFKEQ. V gave up 0 bases and J gave up 3 bases, with 17 bases separating them. The CDR3 loop reads CASSQDPSPRVANEKLFF. Written as DNA, the CDR3 is TGTGCCAGCAGCCAAGATCCCTCCCCCAGGGTTGCTAATGAAAAACTGTTTTTT.

This rearrangement joins TRBV5-5 to TRBJ2-3; maybe TRBD1 (5 bases). Trimming took off 4 bases at V and 6 bases at J, with 18 bases between the two ends. This CDR3 has 15 residues. The V gene's germline CDR1 is SGHKS and CDR2 YYEKEE (reference sequence). DNA for the CDR3: TGTGCCAGCAGCAAAGACAGCCAGAGACGGGATACGCAGTATTTT. Residues: CASSKDSQRRDTQYF. The entire variable domain, with the rest obtained from reference TRBV5-5 and TRBJ2-3, is as follows: DAGVTQSPTHLIKTRGQQVTLRCSPISGHKSVSWYQQVLGQGPQFIFQYYEKEERGRGNFPDRFSARQFPNYSSELNVNALLLGDSALYLCASSKDSQRRDTQYFGPGTRLTVL.

The sample holds one count of this clone. The rearrangement uses TRBV4-3 and TRBJ1-6; D might be TRBD1 (6 bases). The CDR3 spans 14 residues. V was clipped by 2 bases and J by 6 bases, with 8 bases between them. CDR1 is LGHNA and CDR2 is YSLEER in the germline V gene. The CDR3 reads CASSQTGTNSPLHF. DNA for the CDR3: TGCGCCAGCAGCCAAACAGGGACTAATTCACCCCTCCACTTT.

The J gene is TRBJ2-1, the V gene TRBV7-3; possibly TRBD2 for D (7 bases). There are 16 residues in the CDR3. Trimming shortened V by 2 bases and J by 7 bases, and 18 bases separated the two germline ends. CDR1 SGHTA and CDR2 FQGTGA come from the germline V gene. CDR3 in amino acids: CASSLSRTRGRNEQFF. DNA of the CDR3: TGTGCCAGCAGCTTATCTCGGACTAGGGGGAGGAATGAGCAGTTCTTC. The full variable domain, completed using reference TRBV7-3 and TRBJ2-1, is GAGVSQTPSNKVTEKGKYVELRCDPISGHTALYWYRQSLGQGPEFLIYFQGTGAADDSGLPNDRFFAVRPEGSVSTLKIQRTERGDSAVYLCASSLSRTRGRNEQFFGPGTRLTVL.

This clone was detected a few times. CDR3 loop: CASSALPEGYSKNIQYF. CDR3 coding DNA: TGTGCCAGCAGCGCCCTACCGGAGGGGTATTCCAAAAACATTCAGTACTTC. The chain uses TRBV9 and TRBJ2-4, with D possibly being TRBD2 (6 bases). V lost 3 bases to trimming and J lost 2 bases, with 18 bases between them. The CDR3 is made up of 17 amino acids. From germline, CDR1 is SGDLS and CDR2 YYNGEE.

This rearrangement joins TRBV5-1 to TRBJ2-1, with 10 nucleotides matching TRBD2. The CDR3 consists of 15 residues. Germline V gives CDR1 SGHRS, CDR2 YFSETQ. The junction had 4 bases not matched to a gene; V was cut back by 0 bases and J by 7 bases. CDR3: CASSLEAGGFNEQFF. As DNA, the CDR3 is TGCGCCAGCAGCTTGGAAGCGGGAGGGTTTAATGAGCAGTTCTTC.

The table lists this clone with a count of one. The rearrangement uses TRBV7-2 and TRBJ1-5; D gene ambiguous. Germline V gives CDR1 SGHTA, CDR2 FQGNSA. The germline V and J ends were trimmed by 4 bases and 3 bases, with 7 bases remaining between them. The CDR3 has 13 residues. CDR3: CASSSEHNQPQHF. DNA of the CDR3: TGTGCCAGCAGCTCCGAGCACAATCAGCCCCAGCATTTT.

This chain links TRBV9 with TRBJ1-4, with D uncertain. Per the germline V gene, CDR1 is SGDLS and CDR2 is YYNGEE. This CDR3 contains 14 residues. The ends were cut back, 3 bases at V and 8 bases at J, with 14 bases in the middle. The CDR3 nucleotides read TGTGCCAGCAGCGCCTTCCCCCGGGAAGAAAAACTGTTTTTT. Encoded protein: CASSAFPREEKLFF.

J is TRBJ2-3 and V is TRBV28; D is perhaps TRBD1 (6 bases). This CDR3 comprises 14 residues. Between the trimmed V and J ends, which lost 1 base and 5 bases, there was a span of 10 bases. The V gene's germline CDR1 is MDHEN and CDR2 SYDVKM. The CDR3 DNA reads as TGTGCCAGCAGTTTATTGGGCAGGGGAGATACGCAGTATTTT. This translates into CASSLLGRGDTQYF.

The chain joins TRBV27 to TRBJ2-7; 9 bases map to TRBD1. CDR1 MNHEY and CDR2 SMNVEV come from the germline V gene (reference sequence). J gave up 2 bases and V 3 bases, and 2 bases lay outside the gene matches. CDR3 length equals 14 residues. CDR3 sequence reads: CASSFTGGAYEQYF. In DNA, the CDR3 is TGTGCCAGCAGTTTTACAGGGGGCGCCTACGAGCAGTACTTC.

The chain recombines TRBV2 with TRBJ2-2; D perhaps matches TRBD1 (6 bases). Germline loops: CDR1 SNHLY, CDR2 FYNNEI. V was shortened by 1 base and J by 3 bases, with 12 bases between the two germline ends. The CDR3 extends over 16 amino acids. The CDR3 protein is CASSEVTTGYTGELFF. CDR3 DNA: TGTGCCAGCAGTGAAGTAACGACAGGCTACACCGGGGAGCTGTTTTTT.

The chain is built from TRBV28 and TRBJ1-2; no clear D gene. This CDR3 region has 14 residues. Trimming removed 5 bases at V and 6 bases at J, with 16 bases between. CDR1 MDHEN and CDR2 SYDVKM come from the germline V gene. CDR3 nucleotide sequence: TGTGCCAGCAGTCCAGCGGCAGGTTTAAATGGCTACACCTTC. Amino acids: CASSPAAGLNGYTF.

The V and J genes are TRBV29-1 and TRBJ2-7; D not certain. Trimming took off 4 bases at V and 4 bases at J, with 8 bases between the two ends. CDR1 is SQVTM and CDR2 is ANQGSEA in the germline V gene. CDR3 length equals 11 residues. The CDR3 DNA sequence: TGCAGCGTTGGAAGCCAATACGAGCAGTACTTC. It is translated as CSVGSQYEQYF.

The chain recombines TRBV7-2 with TRBJ1-5; 9 bases are a match to TRBD1. Per the germline V gene, CDR1 is SGHTA and CDR2 is FQGNSA. CDR3 length equals 18 residues. V lost 0 bases and J lost 3; bases outside the gene matches: 9. In DNA, the CDR3 is TGTGCCAGCAGCTTAGCACCGGGACAGGGTAGGACCAATCAGCCCCAGCATTTT. Protein product: CASSLAPGQGRTNQPQHF.

This chain connects TRBV3-1 (or the pseudogene TRBV3-2) to TRBJ2-7; D is possibly TRBD2 (5 bases). The CDR3 has 14 residues. Deletions cut 4 bases from V and 2 bases from J, with 12 bases between. Germline CDR1 LGHDT, CDR2 YNNKEL (reference sequence). For the CDR3, the DNA is TGTGCCAGCAGCCTCGGGCGGGTAACCTACGAGCAGTACTTC. It specifies CASSLGRVTYEQYF.

The chain joins TRBV6-1 to TRBJ1-5; TRBD1 matches at 9 bases. The germline gives CDR1 MNHNS, CDR2 SASEGT. After removal of 3 bases from V and 4 bases from J, the junction contained 10 bases not matched to a gene. CDR3 length: 17 amino acids. The CDR3 loop is CASSDAGGQGSNQPQHF. DNA of the CDR3: TGTGCCAGCAGTGACGCCGGGGGACAGGGCTCAAATCAGCCCCAGCATTTT.